This T cell receptor (beta chain) was captured by sequencing in a study of shared clonotypes between healthy human individuals. Sequencing used immunoSEQ multiplex PCR; TCRdb keeps in-frame clones, though not all of them. Of under 850,000 clones in the sample, around 92% are singletons; the top ten hold approximately 25%. On this clone: What it recognizes is unknown.

The naive CD8 subset, CD45RO-negative cells positively selected for CCR7, excluded terminally differentiated effector memory CD45RA+ cells. Overall study results and limits: Blood alone was sampled, and tissue repertoires likely differ. Non-shared clonotypes had lower generation probabilities than clonotypes shared by all four sorted-subset donors. The study generally estimated greater richness for naive than memory subsets. Large sequencing depth failed to make sorted-subset sequencing complete, rarefaction showed.

The TCR sequence derives from a man aged 25 to 40 in good health. The sequencing sample was made of naive CD8+ T cells sorted from blood.

The CDR3 here is CASSLGQHYEQYF. DNA for the CDR3: TGTGCCAGCAGTTTGGGACAGCACTACGAGCAGTACTTC. The chain uses TRBV27 and TRBJ2-7; 7 bases are a match to TRBD1. The V gene end was trimmed by 3 bases and the J gene end by 3 bases; junction bases not matched to a gene: 2. The CDR3 is 13 amino acids. Germline lookup yields CDR1 MNHEY and CDR2 SMNVEV (reference sequence).